The present T cell receptor (beta chain) was sequenced within a study of blood T cells in healthy people across ages. The study's findings and limits: There was a strong correlation between TCR beta diversity and naive T cell percentage. Among long-lived donors, naive CD4+ cells were more numerous and diversity higher than in aged donors.

The CDR3 is 14 residues long. Per the germline V gene, CDR1 is MDHEN and CDR2 is SYDVKM. About this clonotype: What it recognizes is unknown.

Total RNA extracted from each sample amounted to at least 5 micrograms. It was with a sample-barcoded 5' primer and a J-beta primer mix that a second PCR of roughly 7 to 12 cycles was run. In TCRdb, the 5' RACE reads were re-called with MiXCR into one record per CDR3 protein. The top ten hold around 50% of the sample, which has 380,000 or so distinct CDR3 sequences, roughly half seen once. This rearrangement joins TRBV28 to TRBJ2-5; D is perhaps TRBD1 or TRBD2 (5 bases each). The DNA matches TRBJ2-7 better at its end, which makes the J call doubtful. This sequence was found in a man in his 60s in good health. Sample: blood. This CDR3 is CASSSSGGLVEQYF. CDR3 nucleotides: TGTGCCAGCAGTTCCTCTGGGGGATTGGTCGAGCAGTACTTC.